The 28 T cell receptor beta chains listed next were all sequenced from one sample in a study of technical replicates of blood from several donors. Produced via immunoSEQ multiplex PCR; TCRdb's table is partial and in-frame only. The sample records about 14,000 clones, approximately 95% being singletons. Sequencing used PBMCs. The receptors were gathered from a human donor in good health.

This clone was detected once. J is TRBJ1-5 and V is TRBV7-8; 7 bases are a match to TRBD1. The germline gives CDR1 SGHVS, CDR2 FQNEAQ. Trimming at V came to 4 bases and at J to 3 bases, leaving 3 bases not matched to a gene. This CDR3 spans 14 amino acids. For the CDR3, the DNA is TGTGCCAGCAGCTCGACAGGGTACAATCAGCCCCAGCATTTT. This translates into CASSSTGYNQPQHF.

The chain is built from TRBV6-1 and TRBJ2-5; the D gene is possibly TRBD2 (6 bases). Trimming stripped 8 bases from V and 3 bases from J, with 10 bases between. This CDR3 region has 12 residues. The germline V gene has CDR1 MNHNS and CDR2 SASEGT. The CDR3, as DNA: TGTGCCAGCCGGGGGTCCAAAGAGACCCAGTACTTC. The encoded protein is CASRGSKETQYF.

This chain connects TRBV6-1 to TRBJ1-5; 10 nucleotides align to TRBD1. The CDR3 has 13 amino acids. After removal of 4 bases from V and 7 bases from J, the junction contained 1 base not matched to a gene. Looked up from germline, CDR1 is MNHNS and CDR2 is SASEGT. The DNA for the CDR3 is TGTGCCAGCAGTGGGACAGGGGGACAGCCCCAGCATTTT. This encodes CASSGTGGQPQHF.

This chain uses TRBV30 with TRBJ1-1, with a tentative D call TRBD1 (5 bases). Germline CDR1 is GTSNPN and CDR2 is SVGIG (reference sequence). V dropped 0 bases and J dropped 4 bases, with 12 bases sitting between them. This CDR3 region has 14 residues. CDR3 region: CAWSVRGGSTEAFF. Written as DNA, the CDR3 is TGTGCCTGGAGTGTACGGGGGGGAAGCACTGAAGCTTTCTTT.

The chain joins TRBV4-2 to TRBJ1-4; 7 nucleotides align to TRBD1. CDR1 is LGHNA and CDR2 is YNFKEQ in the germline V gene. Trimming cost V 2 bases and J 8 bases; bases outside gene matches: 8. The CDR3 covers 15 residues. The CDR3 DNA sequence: TGTGCCAGCAGCCAACCGGGACAGCTGACGGAAAAACTGTTTTTT. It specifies CASSQPGQLTEKLFF.

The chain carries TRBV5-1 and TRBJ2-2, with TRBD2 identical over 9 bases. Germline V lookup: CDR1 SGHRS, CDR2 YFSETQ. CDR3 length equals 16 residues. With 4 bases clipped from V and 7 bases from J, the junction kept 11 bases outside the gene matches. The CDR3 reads CASSHIAGEGNGELFF. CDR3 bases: TGCGCCAGCAGCCATATAGCGGGAGAGGGTAACGGGGAGCTGTTTTTT.

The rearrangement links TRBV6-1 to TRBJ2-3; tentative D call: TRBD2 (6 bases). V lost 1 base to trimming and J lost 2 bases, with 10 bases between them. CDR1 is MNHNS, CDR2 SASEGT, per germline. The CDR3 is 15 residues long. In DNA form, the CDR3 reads TGTGCCAGCAGTGAAGGGGGGGAAGCCACAGATACGCAGTATTTT. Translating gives CASSEGGEATDTQYF.

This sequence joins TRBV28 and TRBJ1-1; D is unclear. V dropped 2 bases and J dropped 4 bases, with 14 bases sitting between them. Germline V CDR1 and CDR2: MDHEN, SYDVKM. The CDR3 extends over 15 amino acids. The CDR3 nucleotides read TGTGCCAGCAGTTTAGGAGTTCGGGGAGGCACTGAAGCTTTCTTT. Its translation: CASSLGVRGGTEAFF.

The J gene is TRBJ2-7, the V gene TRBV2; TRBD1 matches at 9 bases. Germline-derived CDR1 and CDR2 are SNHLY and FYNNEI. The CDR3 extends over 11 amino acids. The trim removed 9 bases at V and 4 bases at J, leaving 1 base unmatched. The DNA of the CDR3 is TGTGCCAGTGGACAGGGGTACGAGCAGTACTTC. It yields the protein CASGQGYEQYF.

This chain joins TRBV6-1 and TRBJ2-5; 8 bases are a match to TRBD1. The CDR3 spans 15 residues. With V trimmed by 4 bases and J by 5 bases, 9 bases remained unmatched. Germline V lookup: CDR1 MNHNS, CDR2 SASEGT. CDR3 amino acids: CASSGIQGARETQYF. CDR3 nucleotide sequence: TGTGCCAGCAGTGGAATTCAGGGGGCGCGGGAGACCCAGTACTTC.

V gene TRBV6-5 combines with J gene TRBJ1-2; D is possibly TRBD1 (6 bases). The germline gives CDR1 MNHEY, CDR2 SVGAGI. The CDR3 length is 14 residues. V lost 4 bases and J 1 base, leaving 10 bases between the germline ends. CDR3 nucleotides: TGTGCCAGCAGTTTGGGGGCGTATAACTATGGCTACACCTTC. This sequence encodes CASSLGAYNYGYTF.

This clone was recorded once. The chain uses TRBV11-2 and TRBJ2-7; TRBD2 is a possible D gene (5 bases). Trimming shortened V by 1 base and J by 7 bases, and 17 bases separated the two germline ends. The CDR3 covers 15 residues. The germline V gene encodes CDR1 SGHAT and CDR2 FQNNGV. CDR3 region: CASSLGGSTRWEQYF. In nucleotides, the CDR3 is TGTGCCAGCAGCTTAGGAGGGTCCACCCGATGGGAGCAGTACTTC.

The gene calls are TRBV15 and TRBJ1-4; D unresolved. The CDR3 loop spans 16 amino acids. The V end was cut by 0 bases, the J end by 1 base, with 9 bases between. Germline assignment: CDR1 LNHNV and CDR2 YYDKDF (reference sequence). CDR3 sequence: CATSRDSDLTNEKLFF. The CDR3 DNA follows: TGTGCCACCAGCAGAGATTCTGACTTAACTAATGAAAAACTGTTTTTT.

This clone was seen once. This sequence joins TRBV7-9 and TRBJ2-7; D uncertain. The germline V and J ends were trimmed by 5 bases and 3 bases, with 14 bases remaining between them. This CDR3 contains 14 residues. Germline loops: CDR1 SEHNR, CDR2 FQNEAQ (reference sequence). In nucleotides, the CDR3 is TGTGCCAGCAGCCACAGCTACGACAACTACGAGCAGTACTTC. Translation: CASSHSYDNYEQYF.

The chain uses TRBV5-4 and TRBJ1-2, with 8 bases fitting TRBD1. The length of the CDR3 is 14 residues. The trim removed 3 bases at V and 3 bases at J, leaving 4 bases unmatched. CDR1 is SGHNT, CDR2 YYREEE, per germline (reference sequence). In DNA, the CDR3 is TGTGCCAGCAGCTCGTCGACAGGGGACTATGGCTACACCTTC. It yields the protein CASSSSTGDYGYTF.

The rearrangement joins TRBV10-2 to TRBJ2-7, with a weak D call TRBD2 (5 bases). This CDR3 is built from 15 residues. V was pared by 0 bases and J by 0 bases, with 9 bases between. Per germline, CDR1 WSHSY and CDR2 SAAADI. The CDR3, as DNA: TGCGCCAGCAGTGAGTCAGCGGCTTACTCCTACGAGCAGTACTTC. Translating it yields CASSESAAYSYEQYF.

The CDR3 sequence is CALLPGLAGAYNEQFF. CDR3 in DNA: TGTGCCCTCCTACCCGGACTAGCGGGGGCCTACAATGAGCAGTTCTTC. The chain links TRBV30 to TRBJ2-1; TRBD2 aligns across 13 bases. Per germline, CDR1 GTSNPN and CDR2 SVGIG (reference sequence). The J segment lost 2 bases and the V segment lost 8 bases, leaving 9 bases of the junction unmatched. This CDR3 spans 16 amino acids.

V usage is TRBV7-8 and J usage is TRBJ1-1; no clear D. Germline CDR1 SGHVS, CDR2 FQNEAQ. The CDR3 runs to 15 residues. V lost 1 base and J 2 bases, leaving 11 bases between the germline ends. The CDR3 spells CASSLVEGINTEAFF. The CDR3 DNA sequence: TGTGCCAGCAGCTTAGTGGAGGGAATCAACACTGAAGCTTTCTTT.

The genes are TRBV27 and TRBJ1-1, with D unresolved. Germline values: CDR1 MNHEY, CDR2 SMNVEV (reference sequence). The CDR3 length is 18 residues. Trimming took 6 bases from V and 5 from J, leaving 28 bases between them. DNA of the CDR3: TGTGCCAGCAGCCCCAAGTCCACCCTACAGCCCTTCAGGACTGAAGCTTTCTTT. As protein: CASSPKSTLQPFRTEAFF.

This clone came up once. CDR3 in amino acids: CASSSPGTGLGNQPQHF. The CDR3 DNA reads as TGTGCCAGCAGCTCCCCCGGGACAGGGCTAGGCAATCAGCCCCAGCATTTT. The V and J genes are TRBV5-5 and TRBJ1-5; TRBD1 matches 9 bases. The CDR3 has 17 amino acids. V lost 3 bases, J lost 2 bases, and 9 bases stayed unmatched. Per the germline V gene, CDR1 is SGHKS and CDR2 is YYEKEE (reference sequence).

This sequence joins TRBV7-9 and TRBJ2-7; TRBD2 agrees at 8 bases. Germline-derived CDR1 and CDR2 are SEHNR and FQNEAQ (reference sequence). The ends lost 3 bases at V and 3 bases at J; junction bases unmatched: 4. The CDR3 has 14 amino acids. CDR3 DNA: TGTGCCAGCAGCTTGCAGCGGGAGATCTACGAGCAGTACTTC. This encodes CASSLQREIYEQYF.

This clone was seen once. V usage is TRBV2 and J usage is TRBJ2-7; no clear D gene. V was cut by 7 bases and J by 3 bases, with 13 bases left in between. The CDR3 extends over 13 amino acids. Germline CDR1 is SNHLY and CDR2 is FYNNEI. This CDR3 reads CASTRGSYYEQYF. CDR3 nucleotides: TGTGCCAGCACCCGCGGTTCCTACTACGAGCAGTACTTC. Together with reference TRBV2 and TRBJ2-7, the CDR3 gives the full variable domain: EPEVTQTPSHQVTQMGQEVILRCVPISNHLYFYWYRQILGQKVEFLVSFYNNEISEKSEIFDDQFSVERPDGSNFTLKIRSTKLEDSAMYFCASTRGSYYEQYFGPGTRLTVT.

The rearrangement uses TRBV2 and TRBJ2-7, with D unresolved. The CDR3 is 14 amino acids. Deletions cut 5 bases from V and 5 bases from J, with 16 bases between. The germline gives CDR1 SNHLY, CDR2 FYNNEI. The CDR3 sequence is CASSTRVSLDEQYF. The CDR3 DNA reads TGTGCCAGCAGTACCCGGGTCTCGCTCGACGAGCAGTACTTC.

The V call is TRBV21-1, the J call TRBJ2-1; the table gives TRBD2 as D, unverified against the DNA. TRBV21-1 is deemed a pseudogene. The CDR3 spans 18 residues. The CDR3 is CASSKAARRGGSYNEQFF. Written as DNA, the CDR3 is TGTGCCAGCAGCAAAGCAGCTCGGCGGGGGGGCTCCTACAATGAGCAGTTCTTC.

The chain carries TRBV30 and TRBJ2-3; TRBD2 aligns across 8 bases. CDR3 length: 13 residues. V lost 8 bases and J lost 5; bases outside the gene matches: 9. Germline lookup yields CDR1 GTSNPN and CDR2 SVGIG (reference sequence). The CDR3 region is CATTSGRIDTQYF. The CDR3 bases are TGTGCCACAACTAGCGGCCGGATAGATACGCAGTATTTT.

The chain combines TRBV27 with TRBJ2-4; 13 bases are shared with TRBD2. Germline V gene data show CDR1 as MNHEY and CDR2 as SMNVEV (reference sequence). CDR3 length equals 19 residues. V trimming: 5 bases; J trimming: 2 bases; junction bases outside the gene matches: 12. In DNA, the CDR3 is TGTGCCAGCAGTCGAATCCTCTCGACTAGCGGGAGGACCAAAAACATTCAGTACTTC. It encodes CASSRILSTSGRTKNIQYF.

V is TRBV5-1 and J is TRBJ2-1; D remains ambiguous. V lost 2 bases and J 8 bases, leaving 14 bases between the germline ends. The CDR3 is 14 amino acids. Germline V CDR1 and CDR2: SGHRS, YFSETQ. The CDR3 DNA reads TGCGCCAGCAGCTTTGAGACAACCGCCGATGAGCAGTTCTTC. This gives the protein CASSFETTADEQFF.

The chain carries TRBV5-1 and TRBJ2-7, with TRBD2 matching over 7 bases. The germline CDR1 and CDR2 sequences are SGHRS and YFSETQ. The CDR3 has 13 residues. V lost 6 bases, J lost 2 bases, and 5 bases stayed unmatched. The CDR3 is CASNPGGTYEQYF. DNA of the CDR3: TGCGCCAGCAACCCGGGGGGAACCTACGAGCAGTACTTC.